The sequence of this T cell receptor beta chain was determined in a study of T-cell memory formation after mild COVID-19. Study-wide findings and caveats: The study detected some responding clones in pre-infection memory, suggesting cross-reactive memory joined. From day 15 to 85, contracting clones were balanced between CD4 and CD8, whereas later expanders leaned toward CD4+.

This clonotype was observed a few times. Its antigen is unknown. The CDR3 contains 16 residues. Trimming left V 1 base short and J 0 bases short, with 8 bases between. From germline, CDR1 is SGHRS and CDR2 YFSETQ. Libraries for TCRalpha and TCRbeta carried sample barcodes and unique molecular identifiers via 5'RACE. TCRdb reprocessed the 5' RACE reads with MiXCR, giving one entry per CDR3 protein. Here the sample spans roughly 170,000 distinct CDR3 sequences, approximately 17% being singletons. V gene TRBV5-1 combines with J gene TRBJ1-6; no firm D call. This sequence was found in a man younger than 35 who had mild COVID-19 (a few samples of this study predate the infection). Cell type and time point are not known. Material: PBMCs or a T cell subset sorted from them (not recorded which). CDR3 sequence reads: CASSLRSSSYNSPLHF. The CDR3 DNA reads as TGCGCCAGCAGCTTGCGTTCGAGCTCCTATAATTCACCCCTCCACTTT.